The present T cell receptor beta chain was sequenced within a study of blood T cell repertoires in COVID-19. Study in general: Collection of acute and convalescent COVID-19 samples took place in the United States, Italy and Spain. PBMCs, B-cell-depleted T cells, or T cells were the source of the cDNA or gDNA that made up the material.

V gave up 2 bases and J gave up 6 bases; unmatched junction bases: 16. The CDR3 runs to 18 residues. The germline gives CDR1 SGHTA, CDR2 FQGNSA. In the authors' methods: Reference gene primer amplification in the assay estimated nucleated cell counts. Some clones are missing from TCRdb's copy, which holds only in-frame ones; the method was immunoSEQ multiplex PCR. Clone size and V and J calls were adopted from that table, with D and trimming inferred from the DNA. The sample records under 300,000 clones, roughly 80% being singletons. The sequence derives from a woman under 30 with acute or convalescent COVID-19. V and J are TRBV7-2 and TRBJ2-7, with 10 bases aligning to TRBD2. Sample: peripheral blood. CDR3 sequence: CASSLFRGAGGVSGEQYF. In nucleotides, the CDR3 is TGTGCCAGCAGCTTATTTCGGGGAGCGGGAGGGGTTTCCGGCGAGCAGTACTTC.